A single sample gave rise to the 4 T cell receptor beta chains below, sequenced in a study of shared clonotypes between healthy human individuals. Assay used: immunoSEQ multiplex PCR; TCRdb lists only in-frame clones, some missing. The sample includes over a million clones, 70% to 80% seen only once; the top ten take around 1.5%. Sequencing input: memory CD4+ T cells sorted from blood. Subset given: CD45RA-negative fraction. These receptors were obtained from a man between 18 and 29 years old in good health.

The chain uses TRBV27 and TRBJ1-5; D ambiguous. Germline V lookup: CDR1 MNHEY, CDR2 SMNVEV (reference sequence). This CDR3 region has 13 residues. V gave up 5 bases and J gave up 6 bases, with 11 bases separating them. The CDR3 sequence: CASSRGLGQPQHF. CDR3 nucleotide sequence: TGTGCCAGCAGTCGGGGTTTGGGTCAGCCCCAGCATTTT.

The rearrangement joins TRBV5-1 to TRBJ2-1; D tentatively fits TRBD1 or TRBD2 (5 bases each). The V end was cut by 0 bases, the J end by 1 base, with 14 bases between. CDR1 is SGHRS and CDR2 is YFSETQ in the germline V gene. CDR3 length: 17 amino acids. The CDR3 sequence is CASSLGGSWRSYNEQFF. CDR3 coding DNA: TGCGCCAGCAGCTTGGGGGGGTCCTGGCGGTCCTACAATGAGCAGTTCTTC.

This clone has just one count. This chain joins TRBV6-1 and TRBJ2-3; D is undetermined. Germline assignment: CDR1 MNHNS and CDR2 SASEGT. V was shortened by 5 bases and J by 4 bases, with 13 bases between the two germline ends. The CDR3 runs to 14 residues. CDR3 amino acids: CASSPFWGSDTQYF. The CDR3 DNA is TGTGCCAGCAGTCCTTTCTGGGGTTCAGATACGCAGTATTTT.

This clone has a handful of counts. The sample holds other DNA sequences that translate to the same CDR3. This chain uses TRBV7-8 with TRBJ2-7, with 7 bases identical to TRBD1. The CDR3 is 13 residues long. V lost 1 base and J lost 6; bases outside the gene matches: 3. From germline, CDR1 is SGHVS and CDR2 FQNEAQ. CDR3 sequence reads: CASSLGAGGEQYF. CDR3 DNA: TGTGCCAGCAGCTTAGGGGCAGGGGGCGAGCAGTACTTC.